Listed here are 27 T cell receptor beta chains from one sample, sequenced in a study of T cell responses to AZD1222 COVID-19 vaccine. Measured with immunoSEQ multiplex PCR; TCRdb has only the in-frame clones, and not every one. In the table there are some 81,000 clones, about 93% of which are singletons. Sequencing used peripheral blood, obtained 28 days after the second AZD1222 dose. Receptors were obtained from an adult who received the AZD1222 COVID-19 vaccine.

In this sample, this clone turned up once. CDR3 loop: CSARDREWAFF. The DNA for the CDR3 is TGCAGTGCTAGGGACAGGGAGTGGGCTTTCTTT. The rearrangement uses TRBV20-1 and TRBJ1-1; 8 nucleotides agree with TRBD1. The length of the CDR3 is 11 residues. CDR1 DFQATT and CDR2 SNEGSKA come from the germline V gene (reference sequence). After removal of 3 bases from V and 11 bases from J, the junction contained 5 bases not matched to a gene.

This rearrangement joins TRBV28 to TRBJ2-7; 10 bases are shared with TRBD1. Germline CDR1 MDHEN, CDR2 SYDVKM. This CDR3 comprises 15 residues. After removal of 4 bases from V and 6 bases from J, the junction contained 9 bases not matched to a gene. CDR3 in DNA: TGTGCCAGCAGTTCCGCCGGGACAGGGGCCCCCGAGCAGTACTTC. Its translation: CASSSAGTGAPEQYF.

This clone has a single count. The rearrangement links TRBV18 to TRBJ1-2, with D perhaps matching TRBD1 (5 bases). The germline gives CDR1 KGHSH, CDR2 LQKENI. The CDR3 covers 14 residues. Deletions cut 3 bases from V and 4 bases from J, with 12 bases between. The CDR3 is CASSPQGAGYGYTF. DNA of the CDR3: TGTGCCAGCTCACCTCAGGGTGCCGGCTATGGCTACACCTTC.

This clone has a single count. The chain combines TRBV2 with TRBJ2-2; 13 nucleotides line up with TRBD2. The CDR3 length is 19 residues. Germline-derived CDR1 and CDR2 are SNHLY and FYNNEI. The ends lost 5 bases at V and 1 base at J; junction bases unmatched: 10. The CDR3 nucleotides are TGTGCCAGCAGTCCTATACTAGCGGGAGGGCTCGTGAACACCGGGGAGCTGTTTTTT. Translation gives CASSPILAGGLVNTGELFF. The variable domain in full, completed from reference TRBV2 and TRBJ2-2, reads EPEVTQTPSHQVTQMGQEVILRCVPISNHLYFYWYRQILGQKVEFLVSFYNNEISEKSEIFDDQFSVERPDGSNFTLKIRSTKLEDSAMYFCASSPILAGGLVNTGELFFGEGSRLTVL.

The chain uses TRBV19 and TRBJ2-2, with TRBD2 identical over 9 bases. CDR1 and CDR2 from the germline V gene are LNHDA and SQIVND (reference sequence). The J segment lost 4 bases and the V segment lost 6 bases, leaving 12 bases of the junction unmatched. The CDR3 spans 17 residues. The CDR3 DNA is TGTGCCAGTAGCCCCCGCGGAGCGGGAGGCTCCACCGGGGAGCTGTTTTTT. This gives the protein CASSPRGAGGSTGELFF.

The CDR3: CASSSRDRGGYTF. DNA for the CDR3: TGTGCCAGCAGCAGCCGGGACAGGGGTGGCTACACCTTC. The chain combines TRBV7-3 with TRBJ1-2; TRBD1 matches at 10 bases. The CDR3 runs 13 residues. Trimming cost V 5 bases and J 7 bases; bases outside gene matches: 4. Germline assignment: CDR1 SGHTA and CDR2 FQGTGA.

This chain joins TRBV6-5 and TRBJ1-2, with TRBD1 matching 11 bases. In germline, CDR1 is MNHEY, CDR2 SVGAGI. The CDR3 runs 13 residues. With 6 bases clipped from V and 6 bases from J, the junction kept 3 bases outside the gene matches. CDR3 protein: CASRRTGGDGYTF. In nucleotides, the CDR3 is TGTGCCAGCAGGAGGACAGGGGGCGATGGCTACACCTTC.

This chain connects TRBV5-1 to TRBJ1-1; D call uncertain. The CDR3 length is 13 residues. The V end was cut by 0 bases, the J end by 4 bases, with 7 bases between. CDR1 is SGHRS and CDR2 is YFSETQ in the germline V gene. The CDR3 DNA sequence: TGCGCCAGCAGCTTGGAGGGTTTCACTGAAGCTTTCTTT. It is translated as CASSLEGFTEAFF. Full variable domain (rest looked up from reference TRBV5-1 and TRBJ1-1): KAGVTQTPRYLIKTRGQQVTLSCSPISGHRSVSWYQQTPGQGLQFLFEYFSETQRNKGNFPGRFSGRQFSNSRSEMNVSTLELGDSALYLCASSLEGFTEAFFGQGTRLTVV.

CDR3 DNA: TGTGCCAGCAGCTTAGACCGAAATCAGCCCCAGCATTTT. Translating it yields CASSLDRNQPQHF. V is TRBV11-2 and J is TRBJ1-5, with D unresolved. Per germline, CDR1 SGHAT and CDR2 FQNNGV. The CDR3 loop spans 13 amino acids. Trimming pared 0 bases from V and 4 bases from J, leaving 4 bases between. Full variable domain (outside the CDR3, taken from reference TRBV11-2 and TRBJ1-5): EAGVAQSPRYKIIEKRQSVAFWCNPISGHATLYWYQQILGQGPKLLIQFQNNGVVDDSQLPKDRFSAERLKGVDSTLKIQPAKLEDSAVYLCASSLDRNQPQHFGDGTRLSIL.

The genes are TRBV5-1 and TRBJ1-2; TRBD1 is a possible D gene (5 bases). Looked up from germline, CDR1 is SGHRS and CDR2 is YFSETQ. This CDR3 region has 13 residues. The V end lost 3 bases, the J end lost 4 bases, and 10 bases lay between the germline ends. Written as DNA, the CDR3 is TGCGCCAGCAGCTCGGACACCCCCTATGGCTACACCTTC. It codes for CASSSDTPYGYTF. Together with reference TRBV5-1 and TRBJ1-2, the CDR3 gives the full variable domain: KAGVTQTPRYLIKTRGQQVTLSCSPISGHRSVSWYQQTPGQGLQFLFEYFSETQRNKGNFPGRFSGRQFSNSRSEMNVSTLELGDSALYLCASSSDTPYGYTFGSGTRLTVV.

The table lists this clone with a count of one. V usage is TRBV11-2 and J usage is TRBJ1-6; D possibly corresponds to TRBD1 (5 bases). The V gene's germline CDR1 is SGHAT and CDR2 FQNNGV. Trimming cost V 5 bases and J 9 bases, with 11 bases left between them. CDR3 length: 13 residues. This CDR3 reads CASSPGFGSPLHF. CDR3 nucleotide sequence: TGTGCCAGCAGCCCAGGGTTCGGTTCACCCCTCCACTTT.

This chain connects TRBV11-3 to TRBJ2-3; TRBD2 matches at 7 bases. J was trimmed by 0 bases and V by 4 bases; bases with no gene match: 4. This CDR3 has 15 amino acids. The germline CDR1 and CDR2 sequences are SGHNT and YENEEA. CDR3 loop: CASSYWGGSTDTQYF. In nucleotides, the CDR3 is TGTGCCAGCAGCTATTGGGGGGGGAGCACAGATACGCAGTATTTT.

The rearrangement uses TRBV10-1 and TRBJ2-3; D is perhaps TRBD2 (6 bases). Per germline, CDR1 WNHNN and CDR2 SYGVQD (reference sequence). V gave up 3 bases and J gave up 4 bases, with 11 bases separating them. This CDR3 has 14 residues. The CDR3 loop is CASSERGGADTQYF. CDR3 in DNA: TGCGCCAGCAGTGAAAGGGGAGGCGCAGATACGCAGTATTTT.

V usage is TRBV7-6 and J usage is TRBJ1-5, with a possible D match to TRBD1 (5 bases). The CDR3 is made up of 15 amino acids. The germline V and J ends were trimmed by 5 bases and 0 bases, with 11 bases remaining between them. The V gene's germline CDR1 is SGHVS and CDR2 FNYEAQ. The CDR3 is CASSKDIYSNQPQHF. The DNA for the CDR3 is TGTGCCAGCAGCAAGGACATCTATAGCAATCAGCCCCAGCATTTT.

V and J are TRBV5-1 and TRBJ2-5; 13 nucleotides align to TRBD2. J lost 2 bases, V lost 0 bases, and 1 base had no gene match. There are 16 residues in the CDR3. Germline values: CDR1 SGHRS, CDR2 YFSETQ. DNA for the CDR3: TGCGCCAGCAGCTTGGAGGGACTAGCGGGACAAGAGACCCAGTACTTC. Protein sequence: CASSLEGLAGQETQYF.

CDR3 loop: CASSQALNEKLFF. CDR3 nucleotides: TGTGCCAGCAGCCAAGCCCTTAATGAAAAACTGTTTTTT. The rearrangement links TRBV3-1 (or the pseudogene TRBV3-2) to TRBJ1-4; D unclear. CDR3 length: 13 residues. V was pared by 1 base and J by 4 bases, with 4 bases between. Germline assignment: CDR1 LGHDT and CDR2 YNNKEL (reference sequence).

The gene calls are TRBV7-8 and TRBJ2-2; 7 bases are shared with TRBD2. The junction had 9 bases not matched to a gene; V was cut back by 2 bases and J by 3 bases. The length of the CDR3 is 17 residues. Germline-derived CDR1 and CDR2 are SGHVS and FQNEAQ. CDR3 residues: CASSLPRLARDTGELFF. In DNA form, the CDR3 reads TGTGCCAGCAGCTTACCAAGACTAGCTAGAGACACCGGGGAGCTGTTTTTT.

J is TRBJ1-2 and V is TRBV5-1; 9 bases are a match to TRBD1. The CDR3 spans 13 residues. Trimming removed 4 bases from V and 6 bases from J; junction bases left unmatched: 4. Germline V gene sequence: CDR1 SGHRS, CDR2 YFSETQ. This chain's CDR3 is CASSPDRGNGYTF. The CDR3 DNA reads TGCGCCAGCAGCCCGGACAGGGGTAATGGCTACACCTTC.

The rearrangement uses TRBV5-4 and TRBJ1-1; 11 positions agree with TRBD1. After removal of 4 bases from V and 5 bases from J, the junction contained 7 bases not matched to a gene. Germline assignment: CDR1 SGHNT and CDR2 YYREEE (reference sequence). This CDR3 region has 15 residues. Here the CDR3 reads CASSVPGQGETEAFF. The CDR3 region has the DNA TGTGCCAGCAGCGTGCCGGGACAGGGGGAGACTGAAGCTTTCTTT. Filled out from reference TRBV5-4 and TRBJ1-1, the complete variable domain reads ETGVTQSPTHLIKTRGQQVTLRCSSQSGHNTVSWYQQALGQGPQFIFQYYREEENGRGNFPPRFSGLQFPNYSSELNVNALELDDSALYLCASSVPGQGETEAFFGQGTRLTVV.

This clone occurred once. V is TRBV2 and J is TRBJ2-5; weak D call: TRBD2 (6 bases). This CDR3 spans 13 amino acids. V shed 6 bases and J shed 4 bases, with 12 bases lying between them. CDR1 SNHLY and CDR2 FYNNEI come from the germline V gene. The CDR3 nucleotides read TGTGCCAGCAGCGGGACTGGACGAGAGACCCAGTACTTC. Translation gives CASSGTGRETQYF.

This clone was recorded once. The rearrangement uses TRBV5-1 and TRBJ2-1; 13 bases align to TRBD2. V gave up 1 base and J gave up 0 bases; unmatched junction bases: 4. The CDR3 has 18 residues. The germline V gene encodes CDR1 SGHRS and CDR2 YFSETQ. CDR3 bases: TGCGCCAGCAGCTTGCCAGGACTAGCGGGGGCCTCCTACAATGAGCAGTTCTTC. Translating it yields CASSLPGLAGASYNEQFF.

The chain links TRBV28 to TRBJ1-1, with unresolved D. The CDR3 totals 13 residues. Germline V gives CDR1 MDHEN, CDR2 SYDVKM. Trimming pared 7 bases from V and 4 bases from J, leaving 13 bases between. The CDR3 nucleotides are TGTGCCAGCACTACACCCGCCCGCACTGAAGCTTTCTTT. Translation gives CASTTPARTEAFF.

This chain connects TRBV19 to TRBJ1-6; D perhaps matches TRBD1 (6 bases). The germline V and J ends were trimmed by 7 bases and 0 bases, with 10 bases remaining between them. The germline CDR1 and CDR2 sequences are LNHDA and SQIVND (reference sequence). The CDR3 spans 15 residues. The CDR3 coding sequence is TGTGCCAGTACAGAGGACAGCTCCTATAATTCACCCCTCCACTTT. This codes for CASTEDSSYNSPLHF. Full variable domain (rest looked up from reference TRBV19 and TRBJ1-6): DGGITQSPKYLFRKEGQNVTLSCEQNLNHDAMYWYRQDPGQGLRLIYYSQIVNDFQKGDIAEGYSVSREKKESFPLTVTSAQKNPTAFYLCASTEDSSYNSPLHFGNGTRLTVT.

This clone appeared a single time. V is TRBV10-1 and J is TRBJ2-5, with D unresolved. Trimming pared 0 bases from V and 4 bases from J, leaving 15 bases between. This CDR3 has 16 residues. The germline V gene has CDR1 WNHNN and CDR2 SYGVQD (reference sequence). For the CDR3, the DNA is TGCGCCAGCAGTGAGTCGCGGCTACCTTTCCCAGAGACCCAGTACTTC. It codes for CASSESRLPFPETQYF.

The V and J genes are TRBV30 and TRBJ1-1; no clear D gene. The germline V and J ends were trimmed by 0 bases and 0 bases, with 5 bases remaining between them. The CDR3 is 13 residues long. Germline V gene lookup returns CDR1 GTSNPN and CDR2 SVGIG (reference sequence). The CDR3 sequence: CAWSVSLNTEAFF. CDR3 bases: TGTGCCTGGAGTGTAAGCCTGAACACTGAAGCTTTCTTT.

This chain uses TRBV6-5 with TRBJ1-4, with TRBD1 matching 8 bases. V lost 8 bases and J lost 7; bases outside the gene matches: 3. Germline V CDR1 and CDR2: MNHEY, SVGAGI. CDR3 length: 12 amino acids. CDR3 amino acids: CASRQGFEKLFF. The DNA for the CDR3 is TGTGCCAGCCGACAGGGGTTTGAAAAACTGTTTTTT.

The chain recombines TRBV14 with TRBJ2-1; D call uncertain. The CDR3 length is 15 residues. V was clipped by 4 bases and J by 5 bases, with 15 bases between them. CDR1 is SGHDN, CDR2 FVKESK, per germline. CDR3 in amino acids: CASSLAWGLHNEQFF. CDR3 in DNA: TGTGCCAGCAGCCTGGCTTGGGGTTTGCACAATGAGCAGTTCTTC.